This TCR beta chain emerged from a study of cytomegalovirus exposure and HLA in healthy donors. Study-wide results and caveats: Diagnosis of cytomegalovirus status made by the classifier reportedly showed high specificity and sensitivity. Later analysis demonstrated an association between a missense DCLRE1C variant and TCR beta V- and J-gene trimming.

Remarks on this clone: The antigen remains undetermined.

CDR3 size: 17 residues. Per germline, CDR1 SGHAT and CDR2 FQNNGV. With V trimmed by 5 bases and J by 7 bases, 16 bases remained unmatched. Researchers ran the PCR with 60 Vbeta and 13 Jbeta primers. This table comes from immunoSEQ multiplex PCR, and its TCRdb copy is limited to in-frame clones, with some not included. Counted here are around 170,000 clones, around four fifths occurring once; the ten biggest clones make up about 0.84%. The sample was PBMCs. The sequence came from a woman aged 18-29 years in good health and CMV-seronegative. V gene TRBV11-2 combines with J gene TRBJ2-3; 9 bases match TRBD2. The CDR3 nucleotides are TGTGCCAGCAGCCGCGGCGGGGGGGCCTTTAGGTTATATACGCAGTATTTT. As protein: CASSRGGGAFRLYTQYF.